The rows below give T cell receptor beta chains drawn from one sample of a study of blood T cell repertoires in COVID-19. Libraries were prepared by immunoSEQ multiplex PCR; TCRdb keeps only in-frame clonotypes and omits some of them. The sample contains 140,000 to 150,000 clones, approximately 91% of which appear only once. The sample was peripheral blood. Source of these receptors: a human donor in a cohort sampled during active COVID-19. Both conserved end residues are trimmed from each CDR3. The order of the fields is CDR3 protein, V gene, J gene.

CDR3 protein: ASSPDSNQPQH
V gene: TRBV7-2
J gene: TRBJ1-5

CDR3 protein: ASSPDRVHEQF
V gene: TRBV11-2
J gene: TRBJ2-1

CDR3 protein: ASSLAGGNDGELF
V gene: TRBV3-1/TRBV3-2
J gene: TRBJ2-2

CDR3 protein: ASSQGRSYEQY
V gene: TRBV4-1
J gene: TRBJ2-7

CDR3 protein: ASFHGLADTLPYNEQF
V gene: TRBV18
J gene: TRBJ2-1

CDR3 protein: ASRCKY
V gene: TRBV27
J gene: TRBJ2-4

CDR3 protein: ASSDERGQQF
V gene: TRBV6-4
J gene: TRBJ2-1

CDR3 protein: ASTARGELF
V gene: TRBV12-3/TRBV12-4
J gene: TRBJ2-2

CDR3 protein: ASAWYQETQY
V gene: TRBV6-5
J gene: TRBJ2-5

CDR3 protein: ASTLTQGATGTQY
V gene: TRBV6-5
J gene: TRBJ2-5

CDR3 protein: AWSGTATEAF
V gene: TRBV30
J gene: TRBJ1-1

CDR3 protein: ASSLAWTKYTEAF
V gene: TRBV7-2
J gene: TRBJ1-1

CDR3 protein: ASSLERNTEAF
V gene: TRBV5-5
J gene: TRBJ1-1

CDR3 protein: ASSIKPAGLYTDTQY
V gene: TRBV19
J gene: TRBJ2-3

CDR3 protein: ASSLGLPGSTDTQY
V gene: TRBV3-1/TRBV3-2
J gene: TRBJ2-3

CDR3 protein: ASRAGPSNQPQH
V gene: TRBV10-2
J gene: TRBJ1-5

CDR3 protein: ASSFGSADTQY
V gene: TRBV5-4
J gene: TRBJ2-3

CDR3 protein: ASGGQLTEAF
V gene: TRBV27
J gene: TRBJ1-1

CDR3 protein: ASSLTGATNTEAF
V gene: TRBV28
J gene: TRBJ1-1

CDR3 protein: SVEEAGFPDIQY
V gene: TRBV29-1
J gene: TRBJ2-4

CDR3 protein: ASSSLGTGQETQY
V gene: TRBV5-1
J gene: TRBJ2-5

CDR3 protein: ASSVGSGRGSYNEQF
V gene: TRBV9
J gene: TRBJ2-1

CDR3 protein: SVEDSSEAF
V gene: TRBV29-1
J gene: TRBJ1-1

CDR3 protein: ASSRSGGQETQY
V gene: TRBV2
J gene: TRBJ2-5

CDR3 protein: ASSYQQGTDTQY
V gene: TRBV5-5
J gene: TRBJ2-3

CDR3 protein: ASSQPPEASGTSTDTQY
V gene: TRBV4-2
J gene: TRBJ2-3

CDR3 protein: ASSHFWDRQETQY
V gene: TRBV7-2
J gene: TRBJ2-5

CDR3 protein: ASSQASGRETQY
V gene: TRBV4-2
J gene: TRBJ2-5

CDR3 protein: SVGGQRTDTQY
V gene: TRBV29-1
J gene: TRBJ2-3

CDR3 protein: ASSPGTGDKKLF
V gene: TRBV10-1
J gene: TRBJ1-4

CDR3 protein: ASSLWGRTDTQY
V gene: TRBV5-1
J gene: TRBJ2-3

CDR3 protein: ASTSLGQSSNQPQH
V gene: TRBV19
J gene: TRBJ1-5

CDR3 protein: ASSPQALSSYNEQF
V gene: TRBV7-3
J gene: TRBJ2-1